The 7 T cell receptor beta chains below come from one sample, sequenced in a study of shared clonotypes between healthy human individuals. Profiling relied on immunoSEQ multiplex PCR, and the TCRdb table lists in-frame clones only, not all of them. The repertoire holds around 2,000,000 clones, with less than 95% as singletons. In the naive CD8 group, cells lacked CD45RO and were positively selected for CCR7, so terminally differentiated effector memory CD45RA+ cells were left out. Source material: naive CD8+ T cells sorted from blood. The receptors stem from a man aged 18 to 29 in good health.

The chain links TRBV27 to TRBJ2-5; 7 positions match TRBD1. CDR1 and CDR2 from the germline V gene are MNHEY and SMNVEV (reference sequence). Germline trimming cut 5 bases from V and 4 bases from J; bases unmatched to any gene: 10. The CDR3 covers 15 residues. The CDR3 loop reads CASSRLRGIGETQYF. CDR3 nucleotide sequence: TGTGCCAGCAGTAGGCTCAGGGGGATCGGAGAGACCCAGTACTTC.

The J gene is TRBJ1-2, the V gene TRBV9, with TRBD1 matching 9 bases. The junction had 12 bases not matched to a gene; V was cut back by 0 bases and J by 6 bases. This CDR3 region has 17 residues. The germline gives CDR1 SGDLS, CDR2 YYNGEE. For the CDR3, the DNA is TGTGCCAGCAGCGTAGAGTCCTTCGGGACAGGGAGGGATGGCTACACCTTC. This encodes CASSVESFGTGRDGYTF.

The chain recombines TRBV27 with TRBJ2-7; possibly TRBD2 for D (6 bases). This CDR3 is built from 15 residues. V dropped 5 bases and J dropped 2 bases, with 16 bases sitting between them. Per germline, CDR1 MNHEY and CDR2 SMNVEV (reference sequence). The CDR3 DNA sequence: TGTGCCAGCAGTCCCTTAGCGGAACCGCCCTACGAGCAGTACTTC. Translation: CASSPLAEPPYEQYF.

The chain links TRBV28 to TRBJ2-6, with unresolved D. CDR3 length equals 16 residues. CDR1 and CDR2 (germline): MDHEN, SYDVKM. Trimming stripped 6 bases from V and 2 bases from J, with 14 bases between. CDR3 region: CASSQTRFTGANVLTF. The CDR3, as DNA: TGTGCCAGCAGCCAAACAAGGTTCACTGGGGCCAACGTCCTGACTTTC. Together with reference TRBV28 and TRBJ2-6, the CDR3 gives the full variable domain: DVKVTQSSRYLVKRTGEKVFLECVQDMDHENMFWYRQDPGLGLRLIYFSYDVKMKEKGDIPEGYSVSREKKERFSLILESASTNQTSMYLCASSQTRFTGANVLTFGAGSRLTVL.

The chain employs TRBV4-3 and TRBJ2-1; D unclear. V was trimmed by 4 bases and J by 6 bases, leaving 4 bases between them. Germline CDR1 reads LGHNA; CDR2 reads YSLEER. The CDR3 loop spans 11 amino acids. The CDR3 reads CASSRANEQFF. The DNA for the CDR3 is TGCGCCAGCAGCCGTGCCAATGAGCAGTTCTTC.

This clone came up once. The chain employs TRBV10-3 and TRBJ2-7; 9 nucleotides align to TRBD1. V lost 3 bases to trimming and J lost 10 bases; unmatched junction nucleotides: 10. The CDR3 is 14 residues long. The V gene's germline CDR1 is ENHRY and CDR2 SYGVKD. CDR3 nucleotide sequence: TGTGCCATCAGTGACGTACAGGGGGCCCCGGTTCAGTACTTC. Its protein product is CAISDVQGAPVQYF.

The rearrangement joins TRBV21-1 to TRBJ2-6; the table's D gene call, TRBD1, was not cross checked with the DNA. TRBV21-1 is noted as a pseudogene. The CDR3 has 18 residues. CDR3 in DNA: TGTGCCAGCAGCTCACCCTGGCAGGGGGCGTCCGGGGCCAACGTCCTGACTTTC. Protein product: CASSSPWQGASGANVLTF.